This T cell receptor beta chain was captured in a study of blood T cell repertoires in COVID-19 (TCRdb year 2020). Study-wide context: Collaborator samples came from the United States, Italy and Spain and covered acute and convalescent phases of COVID-19. The prospective study material was composed of cDNA or gDNA derived from T cells, B-cell-depleted T cells, or PBMCs. Subjects who had been exposed to COVID-19, were actively infected with it, or had recovered from it provided the deeply sampled blood TCRbeta repertoires that made up the dataset. A freely available public database, intended as a resource for researchers studying the immune response to SARS-CoV-2, is where the repertoires were released. Samples were obtained from the ongoing ImmuneRACE study (first 160 participants) and from over a thousand subjects provided by 6 global collaborators. Sample metadata almost always included a de-identified subject ID, COVID-19 status, age in years and sex. Where HLA class I and class II types were available, the types were taken from metadata supplied by the sample provider, not from assay-based typing. Broader findings and caveats from the paper: How much clinical and demographic metadata was included differed by source and by participant, and the metadata was provided uncurated.

The CDR3 spans 16 residues, from the cysteine through the phenylalanine. Solely the CDR3 DNA is kept, with 48 bases framed from the first base. As encoded in the germline V gene, CDR1 is MDHEN while CDR2 is SYDVKM. V lost 6 bases and J lost 5 bases; the stretch between them is 20 bases long. Note on this clone: Its antigen is not yet known. No base qualities exist here, and no much larger clone lies one base off it.

The immunoSEQ Assay, a bias-controlled multiplex PCR, was used to amplify TCRbeta CDR3 regions from genomic DNA. In the original analysis: Within the assay, amplification of reference gene primers was used to estimate how many nucleated cells each sample contained. Sequence reads were collapsed and filtered to measure the absolute abundance of every unique TCRbeta CDR3 rearrangement. For each sample, productive Simpson clonality was calculated by taking the square root of Simpson's diversity index across productive rearrangements. TCRdb took this table from immuneACCESS and kept in-frame rearrangements with V and J called. Such tables lack part of the clones; where checked against another copy, unresolved V genes explain under half of the gap, and the rest is unexplained. Clonal size and the V and J genes are those of that table, whereas D and trimming came from the DNA. A total of approximately 280,000 clones appear in this sample, roughly 80% of them only once. Almost 1.5% of the sample is held by the ten biggest clonotypes.

One collaborating source in Seattle enrolled patients while the patients were actively infected and followed the patients over time throughout the course of disease. Each collaborating institution followed its own protocols to collect whole blood in K2EDTA tubes. Collaborator samples were shipped for TCRbeta analysis as frozen whole blood, isolated PBMCs, or DNA extracted from either sample type. The chain uses TRBV28 and TRBJ1-5; the D gene is perhaps TRBD1, from 5 matching bases. The TCR was taken from a human donor with COVID-19, enrolled during active disease. The donor label of this sample is uncertain. Sequencing was done on a sample of peripheral blood. This receptor carries the CDR3 CASRYQGAPGDQPQHF. The DNA sequence follows: TGTGCCAGCAGGTACCAGGGAGCCCCGGGGGATCAGCCCCAGCATTTT. With all but the CDR3 taken from the reference TRBV28 and TRBJ1-5 genes, the full variable domain is: DVKVTQSSRYLVKRTGEKVFLECVQDMDHENMFWYRQDPGLGLRLIYFSYDVKMKEKGDIPEGYSVSREKKERFSLILESASTNQTSMYLCASRYQGAPGDQPQHFGDGTRLSIL.